This passage covers 13 T cell receptor beta chains from one sample sequenced in a study of beta chain features in type 1 diabetes. Overall study results and limits: The study found moderately but significantly shorter TCRB CDR3s in all four CD4+ subsets of Type 1 diabetes patients.

These receptors have no identified antigens. Sequenced material consisted of expressed TCRB transcripts (all of the isolated RNA was reverse transcribed). Profiling relied on immunoSEQ multiplex PCR, and the TCRdb table lists in-frame clones only, not all of them. The data contain hundreds of thousands of clones, about 14% of them seen just once; the ten biggest clones take up 0.03% to 0.045%. The sample consisted of naive CD4+ T cells from blood. These receptors all stem from a man aged 18 to 35 with type 1 diabetes.

The V and J genes are TRBV5-6 and TRBJ2-5, with 8 nucleotides matching TRBD1. Germline trimming cut 1 base from V and 5 bases from J; bases unmatched to any gene: 4. This CDR3 contains 14 residues. Germline lookup yields CDR1 SGHDT and CDR2 YYEEEE. DNA of the CDR3: TGTGCCAGCAGCTTGCAGGGGGCCCGTGAGACCCAGTACTTC. Residues: CASSLQGARETQYF.

The chain employs TRBV7-2 and TRBJ2-1; 14 bases agree with TRBD2. The CDR3 sequence is 17 residues long. In germline, CDR1 is SGHTA, CDR2 FQGNSA. The junction had 6 bases not matched to a gene; V was cut back by 5 bases and J by 3 bases. The CDR3 loop is CASSEGLAGAIYNEQFF. The CDR3 DNA reads TGTGCCAGCAGCGAGGGACTAGCGGGGGCTATCTACAATGAGCAGTTCTTC. Combining the CDR3 with reference TRBV7-2 and TRBJ2-1 gives the whole variable domain GAGVSQSPSNKVTEKGKDVELRCDPISGHTALYWYRQSLGQGLEFLIYFQGNSAPDKSGLPSDRFSAERTGGSVSTLTIQRTQQEDSAVYLCASSEGLAGAIYNEQFFGPGTRLTVL.

V usage is TRBV21-1 and J usage is TRBJ1-1. TRBV21-1 is a pseudogene locus. The CDR3 totals 12 residues. The CDR3 sequence is CASIKVRTEAFF. Here the CDR3 DNA reads TGTGCCAGCATCAAAGTCCGGACTGAAGCTTTCTTT.

This clone appeared a few times. Other DNA sequences within the sample encode an identical CDR3. This chain uses TRBV30 with TRBJ1-2; D perhaps matches TRBD1 (6 bases). The germline V gene encodes CDR1 GTSNPN and CDR2 SVGIG (reference sequence). CDR3 length: 13 residues. V was shortened by 0 bases and J by 5 bases, with 10 bases between the two germline ends. The CDR3 reads CAWSVQTGYGYTF. The CDR3 nucleotides are TGTGCCTGGAGTGTACAAACAGGGTATGGCTACACCTTC. Variable domain in full (rest from reference TRBV30 and TRBJ1-2): SQTIHQWPATLVQPVGSPLSLECTVEGTSNPNLYWYRQAAGRGLQLLFYSVGIGQISSEVPQNLSASRPQDRQFILSSKKLLLSDSGFYLCAWSVQTGYGYTFGSGTRLTVV.

The chain joins TRBV11-2 to TRBJ2-2; D gene ambiguous. V lost 5 bases and J lost 4, with 8 bases in between. The CDR3 spans 13 residues. The germline V gene has CDR1 SGHAT and CDR2 FQNNGV. In DNA, the CDR3 is TGTGCCAGCAGCCCCCCGGGCACCGGGGAGCTGTTTTTT. Its protein is CASSPPGTGELFF. The full variable domain, its missing parts supplied by reference TRBV11-2 and TRBJ2-2, is EAGVAQSPRYKIIEKRQSVAFWCNPISGHATLYWYQQILGQGPKLLIQFQNNGVVDDSQLPKDRFSAERLKGVDSTLKIQPAKLEDSAVYLCASSPPGTGELFFGEGSRLTVL.

This clone was counted only a few times. The rearrangement joins TRBV23-1 to TRBJ1-1, with 7 positions matching TRBD1. TRBV23-1 is placed among ORFs of uncertain function. Unmatched junction bases numbered 8, after V lost 0 bases and J lost 7 bases. This CDR3 has 15 residues. The CDR3 protein is CASSQSKGAALEAFF. In nucleotides, the CDR3 is TGCGCCAGCAGTCAATCGAAGGGGGCGGCGCTTGAAGCTTTCTTT.

The chain joins TRBV10-1 to TRBJ2-5; 7 positions agree with TRBD1. The ends lost 5 bases at V and 4 bases at J; junction bases unmatched: 4. Looked up from germline, CDR1 is WNHNN and CDR2 is SYGVQD (reference sequence). This CDR3 is 13 amino acids long. CDR3 sequence: CASSRQGPETQYF. CDR3 in DNA: TGCGCCAGCAGTCGACAGGGTCCAGAGACCCAGTACTTC.

The chain combines TRBV14 with TRBJ1-4; D is unresolved. This CDR3 has 12 residues. V was clipped by 5 bases and J by 5 bases, with 6 bases between them. Looked up from germline, CDR1 is SGHDN and CDR2 is FVKESK. CDR3 DNA: TGTGCCAGCAGCATACGCAATGAAAAACTGTTTTTT. Amino acids: CASSIRNEKLFF.

This clone was detected only a few times. The chain joins TRBV30 to TRBJ2-3; 14 nucleotides agree with TRBD2. The V segment lost 5 bases and the J segment 7 bases; nucleotides outside the gene matches: 8. The CDR3 sequence is 15 residues long. Germline CDR1 reads GTSNPN; CDR2 reads SVGIG (reference sequence). The CDR3 spells CAWGGTSGSMYTQYF. CDR3 in DNA: TGTGCCTGGGGGGGGACTAGCGGGAGTATGTATACGCAGTATTTT.

V gene TRBV5-1 combines with J gene TRBJ1-5; 8 bases match TRBD1. The CDR3 covers 13 residues. Germline assignment: CDR1 SGHRS and CDR2 YFSETQ. V dropped 4 bases and J dropped 8; count of bases not matched to a gene: 5. CDR3 nucleotide sequence: TGCGCCAGCAGCGGGGGACAGGAGGAGCCCCAGCATTTT. Translation gives CASSGGQEEPQHF. Complete variable domain (other parts from reference TRBV5-1 and TRBJ1-5): KAGVTQTPRYLIKTRGQQVTLSCSPISGHRSVSWYQQTPGQGLQFLFEYFSETQRNKGNFPGRFSGRQFSNSRSEMNVSTLELGDSALYLCASSGGQEEPQHFGDGTRLSIL.

A few counts support this clone. The V gene is TRBV6-1, the J gene TRBJ2-7; unclear D gene. Germline CDR1 is MNHNS and CDR2 is SASEGT. The CDR3 loop spans 16 amino acids. Trimming cost V 3 bases and J 3 bases, with 18 bases left between them. This chain's CDR3 is CASSDATLGRNYEQYF. The CDR3 coding sequence is TGTGCCAGCAGTGATGCTACCCTGGGCAGAAACTACGAGCAGTACTTC.

The chain links TRBV28 to TRBJ2-5; D tentatively reads TRBD1 or TRBD2 (5 bases each). The J call may be mistaken, given a closer DNA end match to TRBJ2-7. CDR3 size: 14 residues. Germline V gene lookup returns CDR1 MDHEN and CDR2 SYDVKM. The CDR3 loop reads CASTPGTPVNEQYF. In DNA form, the CDR3 reads TGTGCCAGCACCCCCGGGACCCCTGTGAACGAGCAGTACTTC.

This clone was seen a handful of times. This chain joins TRBV7-2 and TRBJ2-5, with 7 bases matching TRBD1. The V gene's germline CDR1 is SGHTA and CDR2 FQGNSA. The CDR3 has 13 residues. V lost 5 bases and J lost 2; bases outside the gene matches: 2. This chain's CDR3 is CASSRGQQETQYF. The DNA for the CDR3 is TGTGCCAGCAGCCGGGGACAGCAAGAGACCCAGTACTTC. Drawing the rest from reference TRBV7-2 and TRBJ2-5, the complete variable domain is GAGVSQSPSNKVTEKGKDVELRCDPISGHTALYWYRQSLGQGLEFLIYFQGNSAPDKSGLPSDRFSAERTGGSVSTLTIQRTQQEDSAVYLCASSRGQQETQYFGPGTRLLVL.